This T cell receptor (beta chain) was sequenced for a study of beta chain features in type 1 diabetes. The CDR3 is made up of 13 amino acids. Germline V gene data show CDR1 as SGHRS and CDR2 as YFSETQ. The sequenced template was cDNA made from the entire isolated RNA. TCRdb's table, derived via immunoSEQ multiplex PCR, lists solely in-frame clones and lacks some. The sample holds 35,000 to 50,000 clones, about half seen once. Sequencing input: stem cell memory CD4+ T cells from blood. This sequence joins TRBV5-1 and TRBJ2-5; 8 nucleotides match TRBD1. The J call is in doubt because the DNA end fits TRBJ2-7 better. The source of this sequence is a woman in her twenties or thirties in good health. In nucleotides, the CDR3 is TGCGCCAGCAGCGGCAGGGGGCACGACGAGCAGTACTTC. Translation: CASSGRGHDEQYF.